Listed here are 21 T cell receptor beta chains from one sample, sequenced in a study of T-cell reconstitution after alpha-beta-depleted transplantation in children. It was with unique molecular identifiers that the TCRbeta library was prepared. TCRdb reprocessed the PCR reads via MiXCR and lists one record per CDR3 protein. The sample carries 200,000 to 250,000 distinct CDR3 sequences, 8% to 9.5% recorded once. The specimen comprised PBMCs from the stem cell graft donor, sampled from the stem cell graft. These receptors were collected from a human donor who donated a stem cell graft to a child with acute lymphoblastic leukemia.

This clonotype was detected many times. CDR3 in amino acids: CASSLVPGQHNEQFF. In nucleotides, the CDR3 is TGCGCCAGCAGCTTGGTTCCGGGACAGCACAATGAGCAGTTCTTC. The chain combines TRBV5-1 with TRBJ2-1; 7 bases line up with TRBD1. CDR1 SGHRS and CDR2 YFSETQ come from the germline V gene. The junction had 5 bases not matched to a gene; V was cut back by 0 bases and J by 5 bases. This CDR3 has 15 residues. The variable domain in full, with the rest retrieved from reference TRBV5-1 and TRBJ2-1, is KAGVTQTPRYLIKTRGQQVTLSCSPISGHRSVSWYQQTPGQGLQFLFEYFSETQRNKGNFPGRFSGRQFSNSRSEMNVSTLELGDSALYLCASSLVPGQHNEQFFGPGTRLTVL.

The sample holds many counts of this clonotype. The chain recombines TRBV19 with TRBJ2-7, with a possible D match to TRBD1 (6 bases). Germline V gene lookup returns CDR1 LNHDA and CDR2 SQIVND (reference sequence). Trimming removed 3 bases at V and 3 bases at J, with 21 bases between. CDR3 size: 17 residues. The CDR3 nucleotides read TGTGCCAGTAGTATCCCCCGAGGACAGCCGGTGGTCTACGAGCAGTACTTC. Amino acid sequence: CASSIPRGQPVVYEQYF.

The CDR3 loop is CASSEWGGTYNEQFF. CDR3 nucleotide sequence: TGTGCCAGCAGTGAATGGGGTGGTACCTACAATGAGCAGTTCTTC. V and J are TRBV2 and TRBJ2-1; D is unresolved. From germline, CDR1 is SNHLY and CDR2 FYNNEI. CDR3 length: 15 residues. Between the trimmed V and J ends, which lost 2 bases and 2 bases, there was a span of 10 bases.

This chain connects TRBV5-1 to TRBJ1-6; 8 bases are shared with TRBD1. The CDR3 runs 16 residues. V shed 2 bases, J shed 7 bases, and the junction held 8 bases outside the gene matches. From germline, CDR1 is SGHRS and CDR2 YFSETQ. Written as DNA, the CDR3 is TGCGCCAGCAGCTTCGGACAGGGTGGTTCGAATTCACCCCTCCACTTT. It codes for CASSFGQGGSNSPLHF. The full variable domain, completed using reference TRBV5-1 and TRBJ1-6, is KAGVTQTPRYLIKTRGQQVTLSCSPISGHRSVSWYQQTPGQGLQFLFEYFSETQRNKGNFPGRFSGRQFSNSRSEMNVSTLELGDSALYLCASSFGQGGSNSPLHFGNGTRLTVT.

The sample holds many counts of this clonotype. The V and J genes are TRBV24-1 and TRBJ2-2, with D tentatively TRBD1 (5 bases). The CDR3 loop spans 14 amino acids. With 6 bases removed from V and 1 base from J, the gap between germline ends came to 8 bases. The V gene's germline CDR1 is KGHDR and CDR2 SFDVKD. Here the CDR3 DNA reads TGTGCCACCAGTATCAGGGAGAACACCGGGGAGCTGTTTTTT. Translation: CATSIRENTGELFF.

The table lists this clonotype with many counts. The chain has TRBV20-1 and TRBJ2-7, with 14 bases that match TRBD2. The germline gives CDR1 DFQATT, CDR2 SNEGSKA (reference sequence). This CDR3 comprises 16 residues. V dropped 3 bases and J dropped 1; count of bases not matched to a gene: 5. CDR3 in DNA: TGCAGTGCTAGTGGGACTAGCGGGGGTACATCCTACGAGCAGTACTTC. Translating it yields CSASGTSGGTSYEQYF.

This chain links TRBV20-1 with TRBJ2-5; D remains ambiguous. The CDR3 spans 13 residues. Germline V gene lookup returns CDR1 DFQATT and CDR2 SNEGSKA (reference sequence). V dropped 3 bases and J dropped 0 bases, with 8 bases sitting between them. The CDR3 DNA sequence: TGCAGTGCTAGTGATCAATACCAAGAGACCCAGTACTTC. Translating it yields CSASDQYQETQYF.

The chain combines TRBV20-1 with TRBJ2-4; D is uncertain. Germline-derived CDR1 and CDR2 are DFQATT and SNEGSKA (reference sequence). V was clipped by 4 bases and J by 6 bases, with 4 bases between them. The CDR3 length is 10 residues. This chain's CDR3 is CSAKPNIQYF. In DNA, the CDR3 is TGCAGTGCTAAACCAAACATTCAGTACTTC.

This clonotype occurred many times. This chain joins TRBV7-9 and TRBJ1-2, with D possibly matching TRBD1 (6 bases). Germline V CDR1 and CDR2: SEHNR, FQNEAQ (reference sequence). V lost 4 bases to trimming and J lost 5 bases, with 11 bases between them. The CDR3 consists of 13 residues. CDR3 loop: CASSSQGRYGYTF. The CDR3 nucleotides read TGTGCCAGCAGCTCTCAGGGGAGGTATGGCTACACCTTC.

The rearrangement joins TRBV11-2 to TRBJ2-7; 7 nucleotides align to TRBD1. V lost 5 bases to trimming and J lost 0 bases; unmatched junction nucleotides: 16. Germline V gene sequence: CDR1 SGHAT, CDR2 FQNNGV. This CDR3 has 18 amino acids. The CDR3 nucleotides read TGTGCCAGCAGCCCAGTACGCCGGGACAGAGGAGTCTCCTACGAGCAGTACTTC. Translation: CASSPVRRDRGVSYEQYF. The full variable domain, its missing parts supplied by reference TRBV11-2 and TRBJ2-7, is EAGVAQSPRYKIIEKRQSVAFWCNPISGHATLYWYQQILGQGPKLLIQFQNNGVVDDSQLPKDRFSAERLKGVDSTLKIQPAKLEDSAVYLCASSPVRRDRGVSYEQYFGPGTRLTVT.

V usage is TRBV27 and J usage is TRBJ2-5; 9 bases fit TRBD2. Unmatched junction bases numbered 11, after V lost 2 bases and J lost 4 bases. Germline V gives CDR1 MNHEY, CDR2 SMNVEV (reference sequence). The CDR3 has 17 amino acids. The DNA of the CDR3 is TGTGCCAGCAGTTTAAGGCTAGCGGGGCCGGAAGGAGAGACCCAGTACTTC. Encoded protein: CASSLRLAGPEGETQYF.

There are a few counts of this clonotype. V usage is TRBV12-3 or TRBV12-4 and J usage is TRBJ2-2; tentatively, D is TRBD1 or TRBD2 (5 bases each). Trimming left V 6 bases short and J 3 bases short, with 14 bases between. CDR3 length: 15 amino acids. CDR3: CASSGTSRDTGELFF. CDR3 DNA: TGTGCCAGCAGCGGGACGTCTCGGGACACCGGGGAGCTGTTTTTT.

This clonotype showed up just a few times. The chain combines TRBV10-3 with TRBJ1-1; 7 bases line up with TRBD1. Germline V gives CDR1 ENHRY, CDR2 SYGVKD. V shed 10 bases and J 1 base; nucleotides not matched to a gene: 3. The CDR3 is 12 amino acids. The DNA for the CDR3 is TGTGCCACCGGACAGGCGAACACTGAAGCTTTCTTT. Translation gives CATGQANTEAFF.

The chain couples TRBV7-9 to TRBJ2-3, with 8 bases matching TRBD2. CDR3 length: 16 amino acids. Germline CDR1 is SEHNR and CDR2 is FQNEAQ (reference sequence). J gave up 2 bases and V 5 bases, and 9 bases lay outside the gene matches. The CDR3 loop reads CASSPPGTRDTDTQYF. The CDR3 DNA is TGTGCCAGCAGCCCCCCCGGGACTAGGGACACAGATACGCAGTATTTT. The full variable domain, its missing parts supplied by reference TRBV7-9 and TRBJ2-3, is DTGVSQNPRHKITKRGQNVTFRCDPISEHNRLYWYRQTLGQGPEFLTYFQNEAQLEKSRLLSDRFSAERPKGSFSTLEIQRTEQGDSAMYLCASSPPGTRDTDTQYFGPGTRLTVL.

CDR3 nucleotides: TGTGCCAGCAGCTTAGCCTCTACCTACGCGGGGGGGCTATATAACTATGGCTACACCTTC. It encodes CASSLASTYAGGLYNYGYTF. V usage is TRBV7-8 and J usage is TRBJ1-2; TRBD1 is a possible D gene (6 bases). Trimming took off 0 bases at V and 1 base at J, with 24 bases between the two ends. The germline V gene encodes CDR1 SGHVS and CDR2 FQNEAQ. This CDR3 spans 20 amino acids. The entire variable domain, with the rest obtained from reference TRBV7-8 and TRBJ1-2, is as follows: GAGVSQSPRYKVAKRGQDVALRCDPISGHVSLFWYQQALGQGPEFLTYFQNEAQLDKSGLPSDRFFAERPEGSVSTLKIQRTQQEDSAVYLCASSLASTYAGGLYNYGYTFGSGTRLTVV.

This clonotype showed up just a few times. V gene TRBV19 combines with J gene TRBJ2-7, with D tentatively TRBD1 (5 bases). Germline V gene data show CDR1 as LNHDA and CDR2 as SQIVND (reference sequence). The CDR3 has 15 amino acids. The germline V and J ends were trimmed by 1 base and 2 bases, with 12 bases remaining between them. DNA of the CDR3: TGTGCCAGTAGTATAGCCTCGACAGCGACCTACGAGCAGTACTTC. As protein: CASSIASTATYEQYF.

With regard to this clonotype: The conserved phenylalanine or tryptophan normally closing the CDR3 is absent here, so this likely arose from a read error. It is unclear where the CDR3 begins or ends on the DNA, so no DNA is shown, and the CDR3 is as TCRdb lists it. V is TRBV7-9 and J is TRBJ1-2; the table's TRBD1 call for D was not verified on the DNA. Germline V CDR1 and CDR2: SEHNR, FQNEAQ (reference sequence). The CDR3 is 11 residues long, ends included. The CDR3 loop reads CASSFRDRGQI.

The CDR3 coding sequence is TGTGCCAGCTCACCAATTGAGGGAGCAGATACGCAGTATTTT. It is translated as CASSPIEGADTQYF. This chain connects TRBV18 to TRBJ2-3, with D maybe TRBD2 (5 bases). The CDR3 is 14 residues long. Per the germline V gene, CDR1 is KGHSH and CDR2 is LQKENI. Trimming pared 2 bases from V and 4 bases from J, leaving 10 bases between.

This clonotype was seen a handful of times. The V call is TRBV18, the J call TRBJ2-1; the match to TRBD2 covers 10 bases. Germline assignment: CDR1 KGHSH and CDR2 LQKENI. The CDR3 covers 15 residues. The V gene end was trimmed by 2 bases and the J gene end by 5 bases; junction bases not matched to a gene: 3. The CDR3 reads CASSPVAGGNNEQFF. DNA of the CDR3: TGTGCCAGCTCACCAGTAGCGGGGGGCAACAATGAGCAGTTCTTC.

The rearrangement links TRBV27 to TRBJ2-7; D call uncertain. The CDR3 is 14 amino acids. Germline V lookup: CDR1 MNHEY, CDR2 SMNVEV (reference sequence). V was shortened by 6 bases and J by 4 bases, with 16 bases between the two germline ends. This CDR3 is CASRDPLLGYEQYF. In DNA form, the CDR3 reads TGTGCCAGCAGAGACCCTCTTTTGGGGTACGAGCAGTACTTC.

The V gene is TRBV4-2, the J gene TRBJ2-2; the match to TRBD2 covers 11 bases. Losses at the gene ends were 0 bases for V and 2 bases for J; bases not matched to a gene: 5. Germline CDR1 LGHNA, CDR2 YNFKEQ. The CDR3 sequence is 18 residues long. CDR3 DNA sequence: TGTGCCAGCAGCCAAGAGGGACTAGCGGCGAGTAACACCGGGGAGCTGTTTTTT. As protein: CASSQEGLAASNTGELFF.